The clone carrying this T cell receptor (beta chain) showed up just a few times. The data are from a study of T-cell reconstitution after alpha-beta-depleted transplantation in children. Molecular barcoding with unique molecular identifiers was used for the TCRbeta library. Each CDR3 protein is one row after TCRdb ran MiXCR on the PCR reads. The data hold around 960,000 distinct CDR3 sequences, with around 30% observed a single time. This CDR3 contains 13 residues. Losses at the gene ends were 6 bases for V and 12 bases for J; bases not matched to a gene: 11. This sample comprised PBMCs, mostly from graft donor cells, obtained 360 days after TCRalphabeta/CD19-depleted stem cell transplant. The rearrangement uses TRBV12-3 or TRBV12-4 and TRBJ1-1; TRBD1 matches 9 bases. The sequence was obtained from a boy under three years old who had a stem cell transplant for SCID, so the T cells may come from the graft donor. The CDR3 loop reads CASSPGTGFTSFF. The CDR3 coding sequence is TGTGCCAGCAGCCCTGGGACAGGGTTTACGTCTTTCTTT.